These T cell receptor beta chains were read from a single sample in a study of blood T cell repertoires in COVID-19. TCRdb's table, derived via immunoSEQ multiplex PCR, lists solely in-frame clones and lacks some. The sample shows approximately 230,000 clones, about 88% of them seen only once. The sample comprised peripheral blood. Every receptor here comes from a woman in her forties who had recovered from COVID-19. The conserved cysteine and the conserved F or W are not part of the CDR3 here.

v_call	j_call	cdr3_aa
TRBV5-4	TRBJ2-7	ASSLAGGSSYEQY
TRBV27	TRBJ1-2	ASSFVRTGAGYT
TRBV6-5	TRBJ2-2	ASTSGSRGTGELF
TRBV6-6	TRBJ2-3	ASTYVAGAGDTQY
TRBV18	TRBJ2-5	ASSPISPGQGPQETQY
TRBV4-2	TRBJ2-1	ASSSTENNEQF
TRBV19	TRBJ2-2	ASSIASGGTGELF
TRBV18	TRBJ2-7	ASSRTSGGSSYEQY
TRBV30	TRBJ1-6	AWRQGGNSPLH
TRBV4-1	TRBJ2-1	ASSPDGGARDNEQF
TRBV30	TRBJ2-5	AWSVPSGVYQETQY
TRBV4-2	TRBJ2-1	ASSQDSGGAYNEQF
TRBV4-1	TRBJ2-7	ASSQATSGSLYEQY
TRBV27	TRBJ1-5	ASRPTGGGNQPQH
TRBV19	TRBJ2-2	ASSSVGFKVGDTGELF
TRBV5-1	TRBJ1-2	ASSQPPEADGYT
TRBV6-1	TRBJ1-2	ASSEAWRYT
TRBV19	TRBJ2-3	ASRVRGGSTDTQY
TRBV27	TRBJ2-7	ASMGQAYEQY
TRBV19	TRBJ2-7	ASSMATSGSAQQY
TRBV7-8	TRBJ2-5	ASSLDLTQTQY
TRBV5-1	TRBJ2-2	ASRGFAGGTGELF
TRBV29-1	TRBJ2-3	SVGSGGLGDTQY
TRBV19	TRBJ2-7	ASSIRVGRTYEQY
TRBV10-3	TRBJ2-1	AISESTLAGMDEQF
TRBV6-1	TRBJ1-1	ASSEQHTGTVAF
TRBV7-9	TRBJ2-3	ASSTQTGPDTQY
TRBV13	TRBJ1-1	ASSLETGVGTEAF